The clone carrying this T cell receptor (beta chain) was picked up a small number of times. The record originates from a study of tumour-infiltrating T cells in Burkitt lymphoma. Study background: Repertoire clonality predicted overall and progression-free survival.

Repertoires were generated with immunoSEQ multiplex PCR, while TCRdb's copy carries only in-frame clones and drops some. The sample has 3,800 or so clones; approximately 16% are singletons. The CDR3 length is 14 residues. Trimming removed 6 bases from V and 6 bases from J; junction bases left unmatched: 11. Germline V gene lookup returns CDR1 SNHLY and CDR2 FYNNEI. V and J are TRBV2 and TRBJ2-7; 7 nucleotides line up with TRBD2. The sample was tumor tissue. This sequence originates from a human donor with diffuse large B-cell lymphoma. Some clones in this sample may be carry-over from other donors' samples. Written as DNA, the CDR3 is TGTGCCAGCAGGCTCGGGGGGTCCAATGGCGAGCAGTACTTC. This codes for CASRLGGSNGEQYF.